Given below is one TCR beta chain in context. This sample was taken from a study of blood T cell repertoires in COVID-19. At the level of the study: COVID-19 samples, acute and convalescent, were from the United States, Italy and Spain. T cells, B-cell-depleted T cells, or PBMCs provided the cDNA or gDNA that served as material.

Germline assignment: CDR1 SGHDN and CDR2 FVKESK. V lost 5 bases to trimming and J lost 10 bases, with 15 bases between them. This CDR3 spans 14 amino acids. Assay: immunoSEQ multiplex PCR; the TCRdb copy retains only in-frame clones and omits some. This table holds around 250,000 clones, about 88% found once. This receptor was obtained from a woman aged 65 to 85 with active or convalescent COVID-19. Sequencing was done on a sample of peripheral blood. The chain couples TRBV14 to TRBJ1-6; D is perhaps TRBD1 (6 bases). As DNA, the CDR3 is TGTGCCAGCAGCTTTACAGGGACGGGGTCACCCCTCCACTTT. Encoded protein: CASSFTGTGSPLHF.